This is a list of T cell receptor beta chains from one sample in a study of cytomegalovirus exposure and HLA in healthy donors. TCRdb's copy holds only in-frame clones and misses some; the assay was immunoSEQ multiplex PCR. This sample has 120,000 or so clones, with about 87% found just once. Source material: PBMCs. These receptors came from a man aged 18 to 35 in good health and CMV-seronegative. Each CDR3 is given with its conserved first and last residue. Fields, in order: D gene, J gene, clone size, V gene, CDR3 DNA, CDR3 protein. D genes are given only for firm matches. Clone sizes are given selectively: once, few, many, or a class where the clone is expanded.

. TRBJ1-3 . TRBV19 TGTGCCAGTAGTATTTTGGGTACAGCTGGAAACACCATATATTTT CASSILGTAGNTIYF
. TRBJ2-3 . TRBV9 TGTGCCAGCAGCGGTCGACAAACTAGCACAGATACGCAGTATTTT CASSGRQTSTDTQYF
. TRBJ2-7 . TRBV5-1 TGCGCCAGCAGCTTGGGGTCGTCGGGCTCCTACGAGCAGTACTTC CASSLGSSGSYEQYF
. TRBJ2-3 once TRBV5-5 TGTGCCCTGTACTCGGAGCGAGGCGCAGATACGCAGTATTTT CALYSERGADTQYF
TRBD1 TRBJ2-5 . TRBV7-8 TGTGCCAGCAGCTTAAGACTCCGGGACAGGGCTGGGGAGACCCAGTACTTC CASSLRLRDRAGETQYF
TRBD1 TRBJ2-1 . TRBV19 TGTGCCAGTAGGACTCCGGGACAGGGTAGCCATGAGCAGTTCTTC CASRTPGQGSHEQFF
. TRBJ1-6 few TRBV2 TGTGCCAGCAGTGATGTAGCAGGTTGGGGCAATTCACCCCTCCACTTT CASSDVAGWGNSPLHF
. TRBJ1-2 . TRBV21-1 TGTGCCAGCAGCAAAGTATCAGGGGGTGCTATTAACTATGGCTACACCTTC CASSKVSGGAINYGYTF
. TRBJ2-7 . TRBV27 TGTGCCAGCAGTTTATTAGGGACTGCCGACTCCTACGAGCAGTACTTC CASSLLGTADSYEQYF
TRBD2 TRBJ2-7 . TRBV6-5 TGTGCCAGCAGTACAAGACTAGCGCCCCACGAGCAGTACTTC CASSTRLAPHEQYF
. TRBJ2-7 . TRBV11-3 TGTGCCAGCAGCTTGGCAGAACTATACGAGCAGTACTTC CASSLAELYEQYF
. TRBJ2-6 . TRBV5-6 TGTGCCAGCAATGACATTGGGGCGAGCTCTGGGGCCAACGTCCTGACTTTC CASNDIGASSGANVLTF
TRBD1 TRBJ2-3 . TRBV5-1 TGCGCCAGCAGCTTGCCCGGGACAGGGGGAACAGATACGCAGTATTTT CASSLPGTGGTDTQYF
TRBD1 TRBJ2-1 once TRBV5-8 TGTGCCAGCACCCCGACTAGGACAGGGTTCTACAATGAGCAGTTCTTC CASTPTRTGFYNEQFF
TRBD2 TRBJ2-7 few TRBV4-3 TGCGCCAGCAGCCAGGCGACTAGCGGTAGGGACGAGCAGTACTTC CASSQATSGRDEQYF
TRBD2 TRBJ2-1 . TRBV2 TGTGCCAGCAGCGGGCGGGGGGCCGTTGAGCAGTTCTTC CASSGRGAVEQFF
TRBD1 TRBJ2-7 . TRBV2 TGTGCCAGCACCGAGTATTGGGACAGGACCATCTACGAGCAGTACTTC CASTEYWDRTIYEQYF
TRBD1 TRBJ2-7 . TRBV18 TGTGCCAGCTCATCCGGGACAGGGGATCCCTACGAGCAGTACTTC CASSSGTGDPYEQYF
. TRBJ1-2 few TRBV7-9 TGTGCCAGCAGCCTTCCGCAGACAGGACTCCAGGGCTACACCTTC CASSLPQTGLQGYTF
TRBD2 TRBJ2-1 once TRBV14 TGTGCCAGCAGCCAAGATTGGACTAGAACTGACAATGAGCAGTTCTTC CASSQDWTRTDNEQFF
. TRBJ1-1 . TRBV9 TGTGCCAGCAGCGTATCATTGAACACTGAAGCTTTCTTT CASSVSLNTEAFF
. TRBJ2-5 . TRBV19 TGTGCCAGTCGCAGAACGACACTCGCACAAGAGACCCAGTACTTC CASRRTTLAQETQYF
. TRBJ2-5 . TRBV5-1 TGCGCCAGCAGCTTGTTGACAGGTAGAGAGACCCAGTACTTC CASSLLTGRETQYF
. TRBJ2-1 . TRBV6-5 TGTGCCAGCAGTTACGGAGGAAACGAGCAGTTCTTC CASSYGGNEQFF
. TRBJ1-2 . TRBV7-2 TGTGCCAGCAGCTTAACTCTCGAGGTGTTGCAGTATGGCTACACCTTC CASSLTLEVLQYGYTF
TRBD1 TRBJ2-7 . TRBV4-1 TGCGCCAGCAGCCAACCGGGACAGGCGGTCGAGCAGTACTTC CASSQPGQAVEQYF
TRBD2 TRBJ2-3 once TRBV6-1 TGTGCCAGCAGTGAATTGAGAGCGGGCGGGGGGGCTCCAGATACGCAGTATTTT CASSELRAGGGAPDTQYF
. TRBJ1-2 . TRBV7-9 TGTGCCAGCAGCTTAGTAGGCGGGGGCTACACCTTC CASSLVGGGYTF
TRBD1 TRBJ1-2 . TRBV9 TGTGCCAGCAGCGTAGTAGGGACAGGAGGGACTAACTATGGCTACACCTTC CASSVVGTGGTNYGYTF
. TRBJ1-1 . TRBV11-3 TGTGCCAGCAGCAACCGGGACACTGAAGCTTTCTTT CASSNRDTEAFF
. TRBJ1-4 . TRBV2 TGTGCCAGCAGTGAGCGGCAGACAACTAATGAAAAACTGTTTTTT CASSERQTTNEKLFF
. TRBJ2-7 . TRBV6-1 TGTGCCAGCAGTGAAGGGCTTCGTTCCTCCTACGAGCAGTACTTC CASSEGLRSSYEQYF
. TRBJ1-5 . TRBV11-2 TGTGCCAGCAGCTTCCACAGGTCCCAGCCCCAGCATTTT CASSFHRSQPQHF
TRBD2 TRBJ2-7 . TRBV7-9 TGTGCCAGCAGCTTAAAGGTGTATGGGACTAGCGGAATCTACGAGCAGTACTTC CASSLKVYGTSGIYEQYF
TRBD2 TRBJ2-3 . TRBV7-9 TGTGCCAGCAGCGGGGGACTAGCTCGCACAGATACGCAGTATTTT CASSGGLARTDTQYF
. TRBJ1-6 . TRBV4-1 TGCGCCAGCAGCCAAGATTTAGCGTTTGACCGGGGGGATAATTCACCCCTCCACTTT CASSQDLAFDRGDNSPLHF
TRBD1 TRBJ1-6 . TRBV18 TGTGCCAGCTCACCAAGGGCCCAGGAGACAGGGGGATCACCCCTCCACTTT CASSPRAQETGGSPLHF
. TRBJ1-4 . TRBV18 TGTGCCAGTCGAATGGGCTCTACTAATGAAAAACTGTTTTTT CASRMGSTNEKLFF
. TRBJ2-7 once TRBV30 TGTGCCTGGAGGAGGGGGAGGGATTTTTCCTACGAGCAGTACTTC CAWRRGRDFSYEQYF
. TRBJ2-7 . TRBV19 TGTGCCAGTAGCCTAACCGTGGCAGGGCCTTTTTCCGAGCAGTACTTC CASSLTVAGPFSEQYF
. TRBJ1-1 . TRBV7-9 TGTGCCAGCAGCGACAAATACAGGGTGACTGAAGCTTTCTTT CASSDKYRVTEAFF
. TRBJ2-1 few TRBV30 TGTGCCTGGAGTGTAAAGGGACGGCGGGGTAATGAGCAGTTCTTC CAWSVKGRRGNEQFF
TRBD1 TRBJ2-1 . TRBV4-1 TGCGCCAGCAGCCAGACTCCCCCCGACAGGGTGTCCTACAATGAGCAGTTCTTC CASSQTPPDRVSYNEQFF
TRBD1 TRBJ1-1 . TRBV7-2 TGTGCCAGCAGCTTAACAGGGGAGTCCGCTGAAGCTTTCTTT CASSLTGESAEAFF
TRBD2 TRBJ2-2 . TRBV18 TGTGCCAGCTCACATATAACTAGCGGGAGTGCCGGGGAGCTGTTTTTT CASSHITSGSAGELFF
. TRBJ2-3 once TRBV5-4 TGTGCCAGCAGTGTAGCTAGCACAGATACGCAGTATTTT CASSVASTDTQYF
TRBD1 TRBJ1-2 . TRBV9 TGTGCCAGCAGCGTATCTACCAAGACAGGGGGCGGCTACACCTTC CASSVSTKTGGGYTF